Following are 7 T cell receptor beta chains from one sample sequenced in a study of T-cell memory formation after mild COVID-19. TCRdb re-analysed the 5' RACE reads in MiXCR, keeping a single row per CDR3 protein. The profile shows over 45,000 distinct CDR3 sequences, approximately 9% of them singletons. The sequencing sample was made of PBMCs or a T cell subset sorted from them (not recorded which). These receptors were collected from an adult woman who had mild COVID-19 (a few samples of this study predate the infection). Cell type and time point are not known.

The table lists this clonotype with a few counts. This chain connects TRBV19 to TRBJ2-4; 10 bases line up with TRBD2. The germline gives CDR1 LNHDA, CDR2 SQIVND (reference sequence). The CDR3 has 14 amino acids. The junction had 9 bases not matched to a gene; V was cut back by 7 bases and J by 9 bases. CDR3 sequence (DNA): TGTGCCAGTAACCCCGGAGCGGGGGGGATCATTCAGTACTTC. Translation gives CASNPGAGGIIQYF. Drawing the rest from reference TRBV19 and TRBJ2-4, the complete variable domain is DGGITQSPKYLFRKEGQNVTLSCEQNLNHDAMYWYRQDPGQGLRLIYYSQIVNDFQKGDIAEGYSVSREKKESFPLTVTSAQKNPTAFYLCASNPGAGGIIQYFGAGTRLSVL.

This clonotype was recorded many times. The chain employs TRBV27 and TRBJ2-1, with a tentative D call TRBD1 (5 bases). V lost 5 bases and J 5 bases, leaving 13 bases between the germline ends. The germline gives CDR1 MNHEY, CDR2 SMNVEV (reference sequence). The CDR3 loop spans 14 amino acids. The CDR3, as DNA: TGTGCCAGCAGTGTCCTCGACAGTCACAATGAGCAGTTCTTC. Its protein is CASSVLDSHNEQFF.

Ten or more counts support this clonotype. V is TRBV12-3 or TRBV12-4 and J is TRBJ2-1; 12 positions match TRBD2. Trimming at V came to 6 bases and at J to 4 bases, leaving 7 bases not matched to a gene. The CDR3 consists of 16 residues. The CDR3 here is CASSDPLAGGYNEQFF. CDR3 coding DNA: TGTGCCAGCAGCGACCCCCTAGCGGGGGGGTACAATGAGCAGTTCTTC.

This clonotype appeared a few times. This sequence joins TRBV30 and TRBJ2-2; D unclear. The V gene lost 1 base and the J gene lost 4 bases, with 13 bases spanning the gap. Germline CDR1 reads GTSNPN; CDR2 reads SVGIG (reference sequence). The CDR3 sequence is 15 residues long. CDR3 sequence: CAWSAPYTSTGELFF. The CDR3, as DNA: TGTGCCTGGAGTGCACCCTACACGAGCACCGGGGAGCTGTTTTTT.

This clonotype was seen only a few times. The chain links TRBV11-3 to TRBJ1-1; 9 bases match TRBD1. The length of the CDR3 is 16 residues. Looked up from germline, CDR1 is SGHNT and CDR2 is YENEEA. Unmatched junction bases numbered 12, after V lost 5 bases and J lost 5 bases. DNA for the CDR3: TGTGCCAGCAGCGAACAGGGGGCTGGGAGGAGTACTGAAGCTTTCTTT. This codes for CASSEQGAGRSTEAFF.

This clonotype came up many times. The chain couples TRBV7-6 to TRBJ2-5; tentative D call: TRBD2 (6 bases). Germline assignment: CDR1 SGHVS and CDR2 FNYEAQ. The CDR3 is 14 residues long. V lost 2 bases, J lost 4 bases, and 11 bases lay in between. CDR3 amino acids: CASSLTGVGETQYF. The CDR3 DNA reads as TGTGCCAGCAGCTTAACGGGAGTTGGAGAGACCCAGTACTTC.

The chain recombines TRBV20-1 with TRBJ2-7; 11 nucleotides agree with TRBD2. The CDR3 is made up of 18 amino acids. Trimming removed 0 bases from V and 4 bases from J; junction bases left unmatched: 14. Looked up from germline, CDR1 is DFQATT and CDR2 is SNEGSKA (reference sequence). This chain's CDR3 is CSARDDILAGVTGYEQYF. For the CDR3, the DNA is TGCAGTGCTAGAGATGACATACTAGCGGGAGTTACAGGATACGAGCAGTACTTC.